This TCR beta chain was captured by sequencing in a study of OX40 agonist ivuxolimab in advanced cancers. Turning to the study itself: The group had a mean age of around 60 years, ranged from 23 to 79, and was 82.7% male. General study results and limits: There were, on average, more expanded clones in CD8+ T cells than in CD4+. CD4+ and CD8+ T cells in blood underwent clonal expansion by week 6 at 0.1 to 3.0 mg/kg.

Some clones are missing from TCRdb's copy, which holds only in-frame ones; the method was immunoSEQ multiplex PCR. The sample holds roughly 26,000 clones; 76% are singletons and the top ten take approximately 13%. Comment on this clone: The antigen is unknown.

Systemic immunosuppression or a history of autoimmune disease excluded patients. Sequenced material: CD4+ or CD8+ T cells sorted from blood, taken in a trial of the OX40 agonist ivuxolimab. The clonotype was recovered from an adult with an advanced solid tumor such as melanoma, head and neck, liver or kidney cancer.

CDR3 sequence: CASRPGLAGGSLQETQYF. CDR3 nucleotide sequence: TGTGCCAGCAGGCCGGGACTAGCGGGGGGTTCGCTCCAAGAGACCCAGTACTTC. The V call is TRBV27, the J call TRBJ2-5, with 15 nucleotides matching TRBD2. The V gene's germline CDR1 is MNHEY and CDR2 SMNVEV (reference sequence). V was pared by 6 bases and J by 1 base, with 9 bases of the junction left unmatched. The CDR3 is 18 residues long.